Sequencing of this T cell receptor beta chain was carried out in a study of blood T cells in healthy people across ages. A word on this clonotype: Antigen specificity is unknown.

Study observations and caveats: Greater diversity and more naive CD4+ cells were seen in long-lived donors than in aged donors.

Germline assignment: CDR1 SNHLY and CDR2 FYNNEI. CDR3 length: 19 amino acids. V lost 6 bases to trimming and J lost 2 bases; unmatched junction nucleotides: 13. Using a J-beta primer mix together with a sample-barcoded 5' primer, a second PCR was run for about 6 to 12 cycles. TCRdb fed the 5' RACE reads into MiXCR, producing one record per CDR3 protein. Here the sample spans some 560,000 distinct CDR3 sequences, over 25% being singletons. These same data were also listed under a study on T cells of mothers and their children.

Source material: blood. The clonotype originates from a boy aged 2 to 10 in good health. This chain joins TRBV2 and TRBJ2-4, with TRBD2 matching 13 bases. The CDR3 bases are TGTGCCAGCAGCGGCGGGACTAGCGGGGCCCTCCCCTCCAAAAACATTCAGTACTTC. Translation: CASSGGTSGALPSKNIQYF.